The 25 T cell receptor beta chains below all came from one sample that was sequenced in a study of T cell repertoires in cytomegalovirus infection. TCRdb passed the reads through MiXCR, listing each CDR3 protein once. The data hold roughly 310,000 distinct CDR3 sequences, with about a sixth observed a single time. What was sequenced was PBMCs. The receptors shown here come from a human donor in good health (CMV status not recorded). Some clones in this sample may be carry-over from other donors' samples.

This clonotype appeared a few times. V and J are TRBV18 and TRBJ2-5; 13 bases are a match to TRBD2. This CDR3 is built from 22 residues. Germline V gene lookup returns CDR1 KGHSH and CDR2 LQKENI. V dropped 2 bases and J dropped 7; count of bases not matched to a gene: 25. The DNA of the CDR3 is TGTGCCAGCTCACCATCGTCTCGGACAGGGGGAGGACTAGCGGGAGAAGTGGGGACCCAGTACTTC. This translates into CASSPSSRTGGGLAGEVGTQYF. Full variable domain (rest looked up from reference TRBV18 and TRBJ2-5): NAGVMQNPRHLVRRRGQEARLRCSPMKGHSHVYWYRQLPEEGLKFMVYLQKENIIDESGMPKERFSAEFPKEGPSILRIQQVVRGDSAAYFCASSPSSRTGGGLAGEVGTQYFGPGTRLLVL.

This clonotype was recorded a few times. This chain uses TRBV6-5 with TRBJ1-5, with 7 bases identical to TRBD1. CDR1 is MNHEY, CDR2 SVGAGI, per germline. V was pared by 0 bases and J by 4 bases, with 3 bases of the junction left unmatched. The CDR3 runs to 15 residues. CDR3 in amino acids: CASSYSYRGNQPQHF. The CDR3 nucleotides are TGTGCCAGCAGTTACTCGTACAGGGGAAATCAGCCCCAGCATTTT.

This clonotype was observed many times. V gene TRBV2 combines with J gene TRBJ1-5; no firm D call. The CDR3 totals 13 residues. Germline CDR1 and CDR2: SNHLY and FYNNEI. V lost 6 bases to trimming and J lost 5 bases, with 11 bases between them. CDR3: CASRLDSHQPQHF. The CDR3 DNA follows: TGTGCCAGCAGGTTGGATAGTCATCAGCCCCAGCATTTT.

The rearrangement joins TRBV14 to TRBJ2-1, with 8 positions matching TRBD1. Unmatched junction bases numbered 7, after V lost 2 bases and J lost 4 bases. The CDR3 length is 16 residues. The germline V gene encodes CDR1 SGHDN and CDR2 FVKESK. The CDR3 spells CASSQKRDRTYNEQFF. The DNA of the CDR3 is TGTGCCAGCAGCCAAAAACGGGACAGGACATACAATGAGCAGTTCTTC.

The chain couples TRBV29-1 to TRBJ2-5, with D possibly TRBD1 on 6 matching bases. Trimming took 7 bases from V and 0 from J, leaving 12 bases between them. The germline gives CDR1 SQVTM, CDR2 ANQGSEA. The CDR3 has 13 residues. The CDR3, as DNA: TGCAGCGGGAGGACAGTTGACCAAGAGACCCAGTACTTC. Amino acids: CSGRTVDQETQYF.

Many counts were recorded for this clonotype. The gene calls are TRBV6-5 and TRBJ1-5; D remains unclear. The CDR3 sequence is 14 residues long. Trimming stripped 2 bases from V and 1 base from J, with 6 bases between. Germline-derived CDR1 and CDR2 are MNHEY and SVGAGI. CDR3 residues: CASSYTASNQPQHF. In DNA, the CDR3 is TGTGCCAGCAGTTACACGGCGAGCAATCAGCCCCAGCATTTT.

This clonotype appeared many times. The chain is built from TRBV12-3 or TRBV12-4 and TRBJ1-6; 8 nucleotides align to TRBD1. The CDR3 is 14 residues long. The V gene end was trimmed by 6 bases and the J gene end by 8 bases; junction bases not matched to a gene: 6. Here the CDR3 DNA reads TGTGCCAGCAGCCGGACAGGGTTCGATTCACCCCTCCACTTT. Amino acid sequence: CASSRTGFDSPLHF.

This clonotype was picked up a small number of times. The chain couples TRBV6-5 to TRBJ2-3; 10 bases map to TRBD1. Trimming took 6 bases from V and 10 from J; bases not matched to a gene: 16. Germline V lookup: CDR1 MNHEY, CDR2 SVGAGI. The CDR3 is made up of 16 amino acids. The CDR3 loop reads CASRRQGAYHSMPQYF. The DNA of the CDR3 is TGTGCCAGCAGGCGACAGGGGGCGTATCATTCGATGCCGCAGTATTTT.

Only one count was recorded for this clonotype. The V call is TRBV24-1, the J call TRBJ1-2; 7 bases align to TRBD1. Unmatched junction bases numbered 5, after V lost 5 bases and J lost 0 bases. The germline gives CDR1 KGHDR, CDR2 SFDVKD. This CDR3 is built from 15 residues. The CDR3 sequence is CATSGRQGANYGYTF. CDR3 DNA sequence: TGTGCCACCAGTGGCCGACAGGGAGCTAACTATGGCTACACCTTC.

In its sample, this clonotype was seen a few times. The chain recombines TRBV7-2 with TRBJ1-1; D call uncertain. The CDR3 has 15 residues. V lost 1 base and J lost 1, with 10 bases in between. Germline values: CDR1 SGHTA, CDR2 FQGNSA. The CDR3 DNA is TGTGCCAGCAGCTTAGGTTCCGCCTCGAACACTGAAGCTTTCTTT. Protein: CASSLGSASNTEAFF.

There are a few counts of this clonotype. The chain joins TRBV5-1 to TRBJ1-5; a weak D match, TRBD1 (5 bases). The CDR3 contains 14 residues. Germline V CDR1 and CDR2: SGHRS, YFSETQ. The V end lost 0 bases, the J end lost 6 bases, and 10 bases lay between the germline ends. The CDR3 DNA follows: TGCGCCAGCAGCTTGGGAGGGGAGAGTCAGCCCCAGCATTTT. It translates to CASSLGGESQPQHF.

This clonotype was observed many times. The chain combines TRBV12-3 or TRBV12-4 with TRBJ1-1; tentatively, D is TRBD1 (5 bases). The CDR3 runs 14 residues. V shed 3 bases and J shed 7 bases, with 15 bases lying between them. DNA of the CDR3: TGTGCCAGCAGTTTCCCGAACAGGTTCGGTGAAGCTTTCTTT. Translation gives CASSFPNRFGEAFF.

The DNA for the CDR3 is TGTGCCAGCAGCCGGCAGGGACAGGGGGCTGAGACCCAGTACTTC. Translation: CASSRQGQGAETQYF. The gene calls are TRBV28 and TRBJ2-5, with 12 bases aligning to TRBD1. CDR3 length: 15 amino acids. Germline V gene sequence: CDR1 MDHEN, CDR2 SYDVKM. V trimming: 6 bases; J trimming: 5 bases; junction bases outside the gene matches: 7.

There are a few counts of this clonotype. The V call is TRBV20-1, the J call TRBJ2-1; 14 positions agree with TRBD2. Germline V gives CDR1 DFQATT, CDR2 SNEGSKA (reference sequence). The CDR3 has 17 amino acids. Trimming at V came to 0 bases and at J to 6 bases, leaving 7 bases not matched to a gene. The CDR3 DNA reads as TGCAGTGCTAGAGACCCCAAGACTAGCGGGGGGGCCAATGAGCAGTTCTTC. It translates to CSARDPKTSGGANEQFF.

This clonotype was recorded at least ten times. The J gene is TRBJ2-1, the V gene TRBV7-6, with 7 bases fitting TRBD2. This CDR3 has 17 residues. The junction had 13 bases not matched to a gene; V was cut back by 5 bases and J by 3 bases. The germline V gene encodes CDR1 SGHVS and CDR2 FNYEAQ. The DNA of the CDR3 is TGTGCCAGCAGCCCGCGCCCCGCGGGGGTAGTCTACAATGAGCAGTTCTTC. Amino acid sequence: CASSPRPAGVVYNEQFF.

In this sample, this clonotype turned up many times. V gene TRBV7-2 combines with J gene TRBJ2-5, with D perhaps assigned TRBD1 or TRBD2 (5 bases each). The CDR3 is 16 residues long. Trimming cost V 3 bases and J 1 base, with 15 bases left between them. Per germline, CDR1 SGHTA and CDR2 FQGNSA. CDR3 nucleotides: TGTGCCAGCAGCTTGAACCAACGGGGCGGCCAAGAGACCCAGTACTTC. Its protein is CASSLNQRGGQETQYF.

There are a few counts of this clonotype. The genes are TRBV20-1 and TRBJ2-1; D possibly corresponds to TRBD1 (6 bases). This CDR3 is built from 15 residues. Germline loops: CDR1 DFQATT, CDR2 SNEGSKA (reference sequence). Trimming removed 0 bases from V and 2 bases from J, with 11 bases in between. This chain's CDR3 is CSARDDRTTYNEQFF. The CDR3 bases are TGCAGTGCTAGAGATGACAGGACCACCTACAATGAGCAGTTCTTC.

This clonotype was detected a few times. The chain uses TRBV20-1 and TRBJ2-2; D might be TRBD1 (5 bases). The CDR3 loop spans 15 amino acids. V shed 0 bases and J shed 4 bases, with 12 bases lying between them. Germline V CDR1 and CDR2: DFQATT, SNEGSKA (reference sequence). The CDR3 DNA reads TGCAGTGCTAGAGATTTATGGGGCCGCACCGGGGAGCTGTTTTTT. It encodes CSARDLWGRTGELFF.

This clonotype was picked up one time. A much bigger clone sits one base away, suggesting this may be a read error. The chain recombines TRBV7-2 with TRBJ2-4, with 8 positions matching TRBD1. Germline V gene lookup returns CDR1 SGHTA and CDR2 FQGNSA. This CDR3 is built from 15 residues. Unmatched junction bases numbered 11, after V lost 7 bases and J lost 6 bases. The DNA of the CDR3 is TGTGCCAGCACCCTCTCGGACAGGGTTGGAAACATTCAGTACTTC. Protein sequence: CASTLSDRVGNIQYF. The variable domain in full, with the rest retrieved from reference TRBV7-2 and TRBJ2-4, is GAGVSQSPSNKVTEKGKDVELRCDPISGHTALYWYRQSLGQGLEFLIYFQGNSAPDKSGLPSDRFSAERTGGSVSTLTIQRTQQEDSAVYLCASTLSDRVGNIQYFGAGTRLSVL.

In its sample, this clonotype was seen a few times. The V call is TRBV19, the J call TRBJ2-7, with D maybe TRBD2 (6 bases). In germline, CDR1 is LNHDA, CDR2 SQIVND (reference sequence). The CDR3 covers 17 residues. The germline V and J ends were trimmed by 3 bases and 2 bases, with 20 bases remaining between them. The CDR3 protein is CASSIRLSGTRTYEQYF. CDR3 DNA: TGTGCCAGTAGTATCCGACTGAGTGGGACTCGGACCTACGAGCAGTACTTC.

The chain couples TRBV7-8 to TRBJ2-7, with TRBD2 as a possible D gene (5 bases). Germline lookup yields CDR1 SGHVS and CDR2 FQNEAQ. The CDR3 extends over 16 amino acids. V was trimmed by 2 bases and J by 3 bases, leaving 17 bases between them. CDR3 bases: TGTGCCAGCAGCTTAACCCACGGGGTGGAATTCTACGAGCAGTACGTC. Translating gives CASSLTHGVEFYEQYV.

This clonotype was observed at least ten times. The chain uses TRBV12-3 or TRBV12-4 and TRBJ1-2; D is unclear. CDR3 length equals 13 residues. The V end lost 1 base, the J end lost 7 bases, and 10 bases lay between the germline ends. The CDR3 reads CASSLVPGLGYTF. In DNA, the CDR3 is TGTGCCAGCAGTTTAGTCCCAGGCCTTGGCTACACCTTC.

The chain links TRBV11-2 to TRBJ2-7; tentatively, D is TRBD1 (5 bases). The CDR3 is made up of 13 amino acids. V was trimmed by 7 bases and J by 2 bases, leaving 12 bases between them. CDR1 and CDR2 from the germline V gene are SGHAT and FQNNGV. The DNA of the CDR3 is TGTGCCAGCACAAGACAGCCAACCTACGAGCAGTACTTC. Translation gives CASTRQPTYEQYF.

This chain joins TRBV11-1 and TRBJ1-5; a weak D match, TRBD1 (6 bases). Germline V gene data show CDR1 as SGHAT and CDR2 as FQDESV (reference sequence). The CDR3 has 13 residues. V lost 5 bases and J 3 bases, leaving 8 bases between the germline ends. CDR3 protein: CASSAGVNQPQHF. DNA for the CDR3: TGTGCCAGCAGCGCAGGGGTCAATCAGCCCCAGCATTTT.

The CDR3: CSATPGQGPTSTDTQYF. Written as DNA, the CDR3 is TGCAGTGCTACGCCGGGACAGGGACCGACTAGCACAGATACGCAGTATTTT. The J gene is TRBJ2-3, the V gene TRBV20-1; 9 bases are a match to TRBD1. The CDR3 is 17 residues long. The ends lost 4 bases at V and 0 bases at J; junction bases unmatched: 11. Germline V gene sequence: CDR1 DFQATT, CDR2 SNEGSKA (reference sequence).